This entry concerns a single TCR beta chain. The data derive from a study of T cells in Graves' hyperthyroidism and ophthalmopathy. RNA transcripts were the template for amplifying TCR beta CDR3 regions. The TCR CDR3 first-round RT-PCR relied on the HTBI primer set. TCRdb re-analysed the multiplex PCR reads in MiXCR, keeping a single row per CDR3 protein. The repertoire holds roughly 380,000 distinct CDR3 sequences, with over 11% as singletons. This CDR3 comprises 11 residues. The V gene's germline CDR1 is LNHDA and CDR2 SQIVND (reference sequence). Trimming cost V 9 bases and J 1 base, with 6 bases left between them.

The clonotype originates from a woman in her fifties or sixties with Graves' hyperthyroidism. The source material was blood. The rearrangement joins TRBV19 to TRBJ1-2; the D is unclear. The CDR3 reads CASRFNYGYTF. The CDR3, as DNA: TGTGCCAGCCGGTTTAACTATGGCTACACCTTC.